This TCR beta chain appears in the sequencing data of a study of blood T cell repertoires in COVID-19. Repertoires were generated with immunoSEQ multiplex PCR, while TCRdb's copy carries only in-frame clones and drops some. Counted here are 130,000 to 150,000 clones, roughly 90% occurring once; the ten biggest clones make up 2.3%. CDR1 and CDR2 (germline): MDHEN, SYDVKM. V was cut by 6 bases and J by 6 bases, with 19 bases left in between. The CDR3 is 15 residues long. Sequenced sample: peripheral blood. The rearrangement links TRBV28 to TRBJ2-3, with a weak D call TRBD1 (5 bases). This TCR derives from a human donor in a cohort sampled during active COVID-19. The CDR3, as DNA: TGTGCCAGCAGACCTATTCAGGACGGACATGATACGCAGTATTTT. Translation gives CASRPIQDGHDTQYF.